Listed below are T cell receptor beta chains from one sample, sequenced in a study of T cell responses to AZD1222 COVID-19 vaccine. TCRdb's table, derived via immunoSEQ multiplex PCR, lists solely in-frame clones and lacks some. The data contain more than 110,000 clones, 70% to 90% of them singletons. Sequenced material: peripheral blood, taken on day 0 of AZD1222 vaccination. The receptor source for this set is an adult in good health. Each CDR3 is given with its conserved first and last residue. The order of the fields is J gene, D gene, clone size, V gene, CDR3 DNA, CDR3 protein. A D gene is named only where the DNA matches it firmly. Expanded clones are given a class, and other clones once, few, many or no size at all.

J: TRBJ2-3
D: TRBD1
size: once
V: TRBV5-1
DNA: TGCGCCAGCAGCTTGGGTCGGGACAGGAAAACAGATACGCAGTATTTT
CDR3: CASSLGRDRKTDTQYF

J: TRBJ2-3
D: .
size: .
V: TRBV3-1/TRBV3-2
DNA: TGTGCCAGCAGCCGGCAGGCCTCGGCGGGAGATACGCAGTATTTT
CDR3: CASSRQASAGDTQYF

J: TRBJ1-1
D: .
size: .
V: TRBV3-1/TRBV3-2
DNA: TGTGCCAGCAGCCAAGGAGGGGATCCCCGAGCTTTCTTT
CDR3: CASSQGGDPRAFF

J: TRBJ1-1
D: .
size: .
V: TRBV21-1
DNA: TGTGCCAGCAGCAAACAGATGAGTGACACTGAAGCTTTCTTT
CDR3: CASSKQMSDTEAFF

J: TRBJ2-4
D: TRBD1
size: .
V: TRBV11-2
DNA: TGTGCCAGCAGCCTAAGGACAGGGGGCGCAAACATTCAGTACTTC
CDR3: CASSLRTGGANIQYF

J: TRBJ1-2
D: TRBD1
size: few
V: TRBV3-1/TRBV3-2
DNA: TGTGCCAGCAGCAAAGGAGTCACCGGGACAGGGGGCCCCCGCTATGGCTACACCTTC
CDR3: CASSKGVTGTGGPRYGYTF

J: TRBJ1-5
D: .
size: .
V: TRBV2
DNA: TGTGCCAGCAGTGAAGCGCTGGGGGAGGGACAGCCCCAGCATTTT
CDR3: CASSEALGEGQPQHF

J: TRBJ2-1
D: .
size: .
V: TRBV27
DNA: TGTGCCAGCAGATCCCGCTCTGGGAGCTACAATGAGCAGTTCTTC
CDR3: CASRSRSGSYNEQFF

J: TRBJ1-1
D: .
size: .
V: TRBV10-3
DNA: TGTGCCATCAAATTCCTGCCGAACACTGAAGCTTTCTTT
CDR3: CAIKFLPNTEAFF

J: TRBJ2-5
D: .
size: .
V: TRBV18
DNA: TGTGCCAGCTCAGCAACCAACGAAGAGACCCAGTACTTC
CDR3: CASSATNEETQYF

J: TRBJ1-4
D: TRBD1
size: .
V: TRBV14
DNA: TGTGCCAGCAGCTCACCGGGACAGAGGAATGAAAAACTGTTTTTT
CDR3: CASSSPGQRNEKLFF

J: TRBJ1-1
D: .
size: .
V: TRBV6-6
DNA: TGTGCCAGCAAGAGGGGGGCCCTGGGGGTGAACACTGAAGCTTTCTTT
CDR3: CASKRGALGVNTEAFF

J: TRBJ1-2
D: .
size: few
V: TRBV28
DNA: TGTGCCAGCAGACTTAACTATGGCTACACCTTC
CDR3: CASRLNYGYTF

J: TRBJ2-3
D: .
size: .
V: TRBV18
DNA: TGTGCCAGCTCACCACCGTTGGCGGTTAGCACAGATACGCAGTATTTT
CDR3: CASSPPLAVSTDTQYF

J: TRBJ2-1
D: .
size: .
V: TRBV12-3/TRBV12-4
DNA: TGTGCCAGCAGTTTTTTGTCATACAATGAGCAGTTCTTC
CDR3: CASSFLSYNEQFF

J: TRBJ1-2
D: TRBD1
size: .
V: TRBV27
DNA: TGTGCCAGCGGGGAGACAGGGCATGGCTACACCTTC
CDR3: CASGETGHGYTF

J: TRBJ2-2
D: .
size: .
V: TRBV2
DNA: TGTGCCAGCAGTGATATTGCTAGGTCGAACACCGGGGAGCTGTTTTTT
CDR3: CASSDIARSNTGELFF

J: TRBJ2-3
D: .
size: .
V: TRBV10-3
DNA: TGTGCCATCAGTGAAAGGGCTACGAGCACAGATACGCAGTATTTT
CDR3: CAISERATSTDTQYF

J: TRBJ2-5
D: TRBD2
size: .
V: TRBV10-1
DNA: TGCGCCAGCAGTGACGGGGGGACCCAAGAGACCCAGTACTTC
CDR3: CASSDGGTQETQYF

J: TRBJ2-3
D: .
size: .
V: TRBV7-7
DNA: TGTGCTAGCAGCTTAGTAGGGCCGACAGATACGCAGTATTTT
CDR3: CASSLVGPTDTQYF

J: TRBJ1-3
D: .
size: .
V: TRBV28
DNA: TGTGCCAGCAGTTTATCCTGGACCTCACGCACTGGAAACACCATATATTTT
CDR3: CASSLSWTSRTGNTIYF

J: TRBJ2-2
D: .
size: .
V: TRBV28
DNA: TGTGCCAGCAGTTTGGGTGGCACCGGGGAGCTGTTTTTT
CDR3: CASSLGGTGELFF

J: TRBJ2-2
D: TRBD2
size: .
V: TRBV9
DNA: TGTGCCAGCAGCCGGACTAGCGGGATGGCCGGGGAGCTGTTTTTT
CDR3: CASSRTSGMAGELFF

J: TRBJ1-2
D: .
size: .
V: TRBV2
DNA: TGTGCCAGCTTGAAGGGATCCTCTACAAGCGGCTACACCTTC
CDR3: CASLKGSSTSGYTF

J: TRBJ1-5
D: .
size: .
V: TRBV10-3
DNA: TGTGCCATCAGTGAGTCCCGCCAGGATCAGCCCCAGCATTTT
CDR3: CAISESRQDQPQHF

J: TRBJ2-3
D: .
size: .
V: TRBV24-1
DNA: TGTGCCACCAGTGACCCTGGGACTTCAGATACGCAGTATTTT
CDR3: CATSDPGTSDTQYF

J: TRBJ1-5
D: .
size: few
V: TRBV7-9
DNA: TGTGCCAGCAGCTTAAATACGGATCAGCCCCAGCATTTT
CDR3: CASSLNTDQPQHF

J: TRBJ2-3
D: .
size: .
V: TRBV5-1
DNA: TGCGCCAGCAGCTCCCTTGGAGGGGAAGAGGGTACGCAGTATTTT
CDR3: CASSSLGGEEGTQYF

J: TRBJ2-3
D: TRBD1
size: few
V: TRBV29-1
DNA: TGCAGCGTTGAGGGGGAGAGGGGACAGGGGTCGAGAGATACGCAGTATTTT
CDR3: CSVEGERGQGSRDTQYF

J: TRBJ1-1
D: .
size: .
V: TRBV6-5
DNA: TGTGCCAGCAGTTACTCGGAGGGGGTCTACACTGAAGCTTTCTTT
CDR3: CASSYSEGVYTEAFF

J: TRBJ1-2
D: TRBD1
size: .
V: TRBV19
DNA: TGTGCCAGTAGTACGGGGGACAGCTATGGCTACACCTTC
CDR3: CASSTGDSYGYTF

J: TRBJ1-5
D: .
size: .
V: TRBV21-1
DNA: .
CDR3: CASSKVGTGAPYSNQPQHF

J: TRBJ2-5
D: TRBD1
size: .
V: TRBV5-4
DNA: TGTGCCAGCAGCTTGGACAGGGGAGAGACCCAGTACTTC
CDR3: CASSLDRGETQYF

J: TRBJ1-6
D: .
size: .
V: TRBV28
DNA: TGTGCCAGCACCGTTCAACAGAGATCACCCCTCCACTTT
CDR3: CASTVQQRSPLHF

J: TRBJ2-1
D: .
size: .
V: TRBV4-1
DNA: TGCGCCAGCAGCCAAGAGTCCGGGAGCTCCTACAATGAGCAGTTCTTC
CDR3: CASSQESGSSYNEQFF

J: TRBJ1-6
D: .
size: .
V: TRBV7-9
DNA: TGTGCCAGCAGCTTCGCGGGGGGGCTGCGGCCTAATTCACCCCTCCACTTT
CDR3: CASSFAGGLRPNSPLHF

J: TRBJ1-2
D: TRBD1
size: few
V: TRBV11-1
DNA: TGTGCCAGCAGCATCCGACAGGGGGCAGATGGCTACACCTTC
CDR3: CASSIRQGADGYTF

J: TRBJ1-5
D: TRBD1
size: .
V: TRBV28
DNA: TGTGCCAGCAGGACCGGGACAGCTAATCAGCCCCAGCATTTT
CDR3: CASRTGTANQPQHF

J: TRBJ1-1
D: .
size: .
V: TRBV6-4
DNA: TGTGCCAGCAGTGAGTCCAGGGTAACTGAAGCTTTCTTT
CDR3: CASSESRVTEAFF

J: TRBJ2-3
D: TRBD2
size: few
V: TRBV28
DNA: TGTGCCAGCTCGACCTCCCAGGGACTAGCGGGGGCAGGGGATACGCAGTATTTT
CDR3: CASSTSQGLAGAGDTQYF

J: TRBJ1-2
D: .
size: .
V: TRBV5-8
DNA: TGTGCCAGCAGCTTGGAGGTCACGGACTATGGCTACACCTTC
CDR3: CASSLEVTDYGYTF

J: TRBJ1-1
D: .
size: .
V: TRBV10-2
DNA: TGCGCCAGCAGTGTTGGGACGAACACTGAAGCTTTCTTT
CDR3: CASSVGTNTEAFF

J: TRBJ1-2
D: .
size: .
V: TRBV7-2
DNA: TGTGCCAGCAGCAACGGTAGGGCCACCTATGGCTACACCTTC
CDR3: CASSNGRATYGYTF

J: TRBJ2-3
D: .
size: .
V: TRBV13
DNA: TGTGCCAGCAGCACTAGGGGCCAGGGGTTGAGGACAGATACGCAGTATTTT
CDR3: CASSTRGQGLRTDTQYF

J: TRBJ2-2
D: TRBD2
size: .
V: TRBV11-3
DNA: TGTGCCAGAGCGGGAAGCACCGGGGAGCTGTTTTTT
CDR3: CARAGSTGELFF

J: TRBJ2-1
D: .
size: once
V: TRBV19
DNA: TGTGCCAGTAAGTTGAGGACCAGCTCCTACAATGAGCAGTTCTTC
CDR3: CASKLRTSSYNEQFF